These 20 T cell receptor beta chains were sequenced from one sample in a study of T cell repertoires in cytomegalovirus infection. A single record per CDR3 protein comes from TCRdb applying MiXCR to the reads. The sample consists of 680,000 or so distinct CDR3 sequences, about 30% of them appearing once. Their antigens remain unidentified. The sequencing here drew on cultured PBMCs, taken from culture after CMV antigen stimulation. Source of these receptors: a human donor in good health (CMV status not recorded). Some clones in this sample may be carry-over from other donors' samples.

This rearrangement joins TRBV6-6 to TRBJ1-5; D is perhaps TRBD1 (5 bases). CDR1 is MNHNY, CDR2 SVGAGI, per germline (reference sequence). Trimming pared 0 bases from V and 4 bases from J, leaving 7 bases between. This CDR3 is built from 14 residues. The CDR3 sequence: CASSYSDNNQPQHF. As DNA, the CDR3 is TGTGCCAGCAGTTACTCGGACAATAATCAGCCCCAGCATTTT.

The chain has TRBV5-1 and TRBJ1-1; D is ambiguous. The germline V and J ends were trimmed by 1 base and 1 base, with 11 bases remaining between them. CDR3 length: 15 residues. The germline gives CDR1 SGHRS, CDR2 YFSETQ. CDR3 in amino acids: CASSLLPTKNTEAFF. Here the CDR3 DNA reads TGCGCCAGCAGCTTGCTACCGACGAAGAACACTGAAGCTTTCTTT.

The J gene is TRBJ2-2, the V gene TRBV19; 8 bases are a match to TRBD2. The J segment lost 5 bases and the V segment lost 3 bases, leaving 5 bases of the junction unmatched. The CDR3 covers 15 residues. Germline assignment: CDR1 LNHDA and CDR2 SQIVND (reference sequence). The CDR3 loop is CASSMGLGATGELFF. The CDR3 DNA is TGTGCCAGTAGTATGGGACTAGGAGCTACCGGGGAGCTGTTTTTT.

This clonotype has just a few counts. The chain carries TRBV11-2 and TRBJ2-2; 8 nucleotides align to TRBD2. The CDR3 has 15 amino acids. V trimming: 6 bases; J trimming: 3 bases; junction bases outside the gene matches: 6. CDR1 is SGHAT, CDR2 FQNNGV, per germline. CDR3 protein: CASRPTSGYTGELFF. The CDR3 DNA follows: TGTGCCAGCAGACCAACTAGCGGATACACCGGGGAGCTGTTTTTT.

This clonotype was seen a handful of times. The chain links TRBV28 to TRBJ2-7; D perhaps matches TRBD1 (5 bases). This CDR3 is 15 amino acids long. V was cut by 6 bases and J by 0 bases, with 15 bases left in between. CDR1 is MDHEN, CDR2 SYDVKM, per germline. DNA of the CDR3: TGTGCCAGCAGCGCCTTAGGGGCCAGCTCCTACGAGCAGTACTTC. This sequence encodes CASSALGASSYEQYF. Filled out from reference TRBV28 and TRBJ2-7, the complete variable domain reads DVKVTQSSRYLVKRTGEKVFLECVQDMDHENMFWYRQDPGLGLRLIYFSYDVKMKEKGDIPEGYSVSREKKERFSLILESASTNQTSMYLCASSALGASSYEQYFGPGTRLTVT.

This clonotype turned up a few times. The chain recombines TRBV6-1 with TRBJ2-1; tentative D call: TRBD2 (6 bases). V dropped 8 bases and J dropped 1 base, with 12 bases sitting between them. The germline CDR1 and CDR2 sequences are MNHNS and SASEGT. The CDR3 is 14 residues long. The CDR3 is CASQEGSSYNEQFF. CDR3 nucleotides: TGTGCCAGCCAGGAGGGGAGTTCCTACAATGAGCAGTTCTTC.

The chain combines TRBV4-2 with TRBJ2-3; D may be TRBD2 (6 bases). Germline V lookup: CDR1 LGHNA, CDR2 YNFKEQ. V was pared by 1 base and J by 3 bases, with 11 bases between. This CDR3 is 15 amino acids long. For the CDR3, the DNA is TGTGCCAGCAGCCAAGCCTGGGGGAGGACAGATACGCAGTATTTT. This translates into CASSQAWGRTDTQYF.

This rearrangement joins TRBV6-6 to TRBJ1-2, with D uncertain. V dropped 0 bases and J dropped 8 bases, with 10 bases sitting between them. The V gene's germline CDR1 is MNHNY and CDR2 SVGAGI (reference sequence). The CDR3 is 13 residues long. CDR3 sequence (DNA): TGTGCCAGCAGTTACTCCCCAGTTTGGGGCTACACCTTC. As protein: CASSYSPVWGYTF.

The chain links TRBV20-1 to TRBJ2-1; D call uncertain. CDR1 is DFQATT and CDR2 is SNEGSKA in the germline V gene (reference sequence). Trimming cost V 3 bases and J 7 bases, with 22 bases left between them. The CDR3 loop spans 16 amino acids. The CDR3 spells CSASAAMSQQGNEQFF. The CDR3 DNA reads TGCAGTGCTAGTGCTGCGATGTCCCAACAAGGGAATGAGCAGTTCTTC.

This sequence joins TRBV7-9 and TRBJ2-5; 9 bases agree with TRBD2. The length of the CDR3 is 18 residues. CDR1 SEHNR and CDR2 FQNEAQ come from the germline V gene (reference sequence). Unmatched junction bases numbered 10, after V lost 2 bases and J lost 0 bases. The CDR3 spells CASSLFPSGAPYQETQYF. CDR3 nucleotides: TGTGCCAGCAGCTTATTCCCTAGCGGGGCCCCGTACCAAGAGACCCAGTACTTC.

The gene calls are TRBV5-5 and TRBJ2-7; 7 positions match TRBD1. Germline CDR1 and CDR2: SGHKS and YYEKEE (reference sequence). The CDR3 totals 12 residues. J was trimmed by 4 bases and V by 10 bases; bases with no gene match: 8. CDR3 amino acids: CAGPGQSYEQYF. CDR3 bases: TGTGCCGGCCCGGGACAGTCATACGAGCAGTACTTC.

This clonotype was detected once. The chain links TRBV2 to TRBJ2-7; 7 bases agree with TRBD1. The CDR3 runs to 13 residues. V lost 7 bases to trimming and J lost 7 bases; unmatched junction nucleotides: 10. Germline V lookup: CDR1 SNHLY, CDR2 FYNNEI. The CDR3 region has the DNA TGTGCCAGCAAGGGACAGACCTCTCGAGAGCAGTACTTC. Encoded protein: CASKGQTSREQYF.

This clonotype was recorded many times. The chain couples TRBV7-2 to TRBJ2-3, with TRBD2 matching 14 bases. The CDR3 loop spans 19 amino acids. CDR1 is SGHTA and CDR2 is FQGNSA in the germline V gene. Losses at the gene ends were 1 base for V and 5 bases for J; bases not matched to a gene: 11. CDR3 in DNA: TGTGCCAGCAGCTTAGGAAACCCGGGACTAGCGGGAGCGGTAGATACGCAGTATTTT. The encoded protein is CASSLGNPGLAGAVDTQYF.

This clonotype was detected a few times. This rearrangement joins TRBV7-9 to TRBJ1-2; 9 bases match TRBD1. V was clipped by 5 bases and J by 5 bases; unmatched bases: 9. Germline CDR1 SEHNR, CDR2 FQNEAQ (reference sequence). The CDR3 length is 15 residues. CDR3 loop: CASSRSSGQGYGYTF. The DNA for the CDR3 is TGTGCCAGCAGCCGATCATCCGGACAGGGGTATGGCTACACCTTC.

This clonotype came up a few times. The chain joins TRBV7-9 to TRBJ1-5; D remains ambiguous. This CDR3 has 14 amino acids. Germline V gives CDR1 SEHNR, CDR2 FQNEAQ (reference sequence). Trimming stripped 8 bases from V and 0 bases from J, with 11 bases between. CDR3 loop: CASRRPYSNQPQHF. For the CDR3, the DNA is TGTGCCAGCCGACGGCCATATAGCAATCAGCCCCAGCATTTT.

Here the CDR3 reads CSVEPQTGGETDTQYF. As DNA, the CDR3 is TGCAGCGTTGAACCCCAGACAGGGGGTGAGACAGATACGCAGTATTTT. V and J are TRBV29-1 and TRBJ2-3; 9 bases fit TRBD1. Germline trimming cut 2 bases from V and 3 bases from J; bases unmatched to any gene: 9. The CDR3 totals 16 residues. Per the germline V gene, CDR1 is SQVTM and CDR2 is ANQGSEA.

CDR3 nucleotides: TGTGCCAGCAGTTTATTCGGGGACGGCAATCAGCCCCAGCATTTT. Amino acids: CASSLFGDGNQPQHF. The V gene is TRBV27, the J gene TRBJ1-5; possible D gene TRBD1, 5 bases. There are 15 residues in the CDR3. Per the germline V gene, CDR1 is MNHEY and CDR2 is SMNVEV (reference sequence). Trimming took 1 base from V and 2 from J, leaving 9 bases between them.

V is TRBV4-1 and J is TRBJ2-7, with D perhaps matching TRBD1 (6 bases). The V and J ends lost 2 bases and 7 bases respectively, with 18 bases between them. Germline values: CDR1 MGHRA, CDR2 YSYEKL. The length of the CDR3 is 15 residues. CDR3 protein: CASSQPFDRPREQYF. In DNA form, the CDR3 reads TGCGCCAGCAGCCAACCATTCGACAGGCCCAGAGAGCAGTACTTC.

The chain recombines TRBV7-6 with TRBJ2-1, with 14 positions matching TRBD2. The J segment lost 5 bases and the V segment lost 5 bases, leaving 5 bases of the junction unmatched. The CDR3 has 16 amino acids. CDR1 is SGHVS, CDR2 FNYEAQ, per germline. In nucleotides, the CDR3 is TGTGCCAGCAGCCCCCGACTAGCGGGGGGGAACAATGAGCAGTTCTTC. It codes for CASSPRLAGGNNEQFF.

This clonotype was found a few times. This sequence joins TRBV20-1 and TRBJ2-5, with 9 bases lining up with TRBD1. The germline gives CDR1 DFQATT, CDR2 SNEGSKA (reference sequence). The CDR3 loop spans 15 amino acids. The junction had 10 bases not matched to a gene; V was cut back by 5 bases and J by 3 bases. The CDR3 coding sequence is TGCAGTGCTTCTCACAGGGGGCCGGGGGAAGAGACCCAGTACTTC. Its protein is CSASHRGPGEETQYF.